Reported below is one T cell receptor beta chain. What it recognizes is unknown. Primers included in the PCR were 60 Vbeta and 13 Jbeta primers. Sequencing was performed with immunoSEQ multiplex PCR; in TCRdb, only in-frame clones are kept and a portion is missing. The sample shows some 130,000 clones, and roughly 1.7% sits with its ten largest clones. The data derive from a study of cytomegalovirus exposure and HLA in healthy donors. Study results and limitations: With later analysis, a missense DCLRE1C variant became linked to TCR beta V- and J-gene trimming. TCR beta V segments were, for the most part, productive about 90% or about 30% of the time in an earlier analysis.

V lost 8 bases to trimming and J lost 1 base, with 13 bases between them. This CDR3 is built from 14 residues. In germline, CDR1 is MGHRA, CDR2 YSYEKL. Input material: PBMCs. The chain links TRBV4-1 to TRBJ2-3; D remains unclear. This sequence originates from a woman aged 40 to 50 in good health and CMV-seropositive. The CDR3 loop is CASSRAPGTDTQYF. In nucleotides, the CDR3 is TGCGCCAGCTCGCGAGCCCCTGGCACAGATACGCAGTATTTT.